The entry below gives a single TCR beta chain sequence along with its context. Its antigen remains unidentified. There are 14 residues in the CDR3. The V segment lost 3 bases and the J segment 7 bases; nucleotides outside the gene matches: 4. Per germline, CDR1 SGHRS and CDR2 YFSETQ. The sample comes from a study of PD-L1 blockade in urothelial cancer. Turning to the study itself: The number of prior chemotherapy regimens per patient was 0 to 3. Study-wide findings and caveats: Below-median blood TCR clonality before treatment forecast better survival.

Each PCR reaction had synthetic TCR analog templates spiked into it. The data were produced by immunoSEQ multiplex PCR, yet TCRdb's version contains in-frame clones alone and is incomplete. The table shows some 110,000 clones, with roughly 90% occurring only once. Time point defined: peripheral blood 6 weeks after treatment start. For each patient, 1 to 8 samples were obtained, pretreatment and on-treatment. The sample here was PBMCs, taken around atezolizumab (anti-PD-L1) treatment. The chain combines TRBV5-1 with TRBJ1-4; 9 nucleotides match TRBD1. The TCR sequence derives from a man aged 60-69 years with urothelial cancer. The CDR3 DNA is TGCGCCAGCAGCTCCGGACAGGGGAGTGAAAAACTGTTTTTT. Translating gives CASSSGQGSEKLFF.